This T cell receptor (beta chain) was captured in a study of OX40 agonist ivuxolimab in advanced cancers. Across the study: The study reported partial responses in three patients: one hepatocellular carcinoma, two cutaneous melanoma.

The study, taken as a whole, reports: Partial responders at 0.1-3.0 mg/kg showed near-lowest clonal expansion. Researchers report that CD8+ T cells had, on average, more expanded clones than CD4+. Clonal expansion by week 6 occurred in CD4+ and CD8+ blood T cells (at 0.1 to 3.0 mg/kg).

Trimming took 0 bases from V and 5 from J, leaving 5 bases between them. The CDR3 sequence is 13 residues long. Germline loops: CDR1 MNHEY, CDR2 SVGAGI. In the case of this clone: What it recognizes is unknown.

Sequencing used immunoSEQ multiplex PCR; TCRdb keeps in-frame clones, though not all of them. The sample comprises about 46,000 clones, around 89% of which are singletons, and about an eighth rests with the top ten. The TCR sequence derives from an adult with an advanced solid tumor such as melanoma, head and neck, liver or kidney cancer. The sample was CD4+ or CD8+ T cells sorted from blood, taken in a trial of the OX40 agonist ivuxolimab. This chain connects TRBV6-5 to TRBJ2-1; the D is unclear. The CDR3 DNA follows: TGTGCCAGCAGTTACTCCGCTGACAATGAGCAGTTCTTC. This gives the protein CASSYSADNEQFF.